A selection of T cell receptor beta chains follows, all from one sample in a study of blood T cells in healthy people across ages. TCRdb ran MiXCR on the 5' RACE reads and lists one entry per CDR3 protein. This sample has some 1,800,000 distinct CDR3 sequences, with roughly 43% found just once. The material sequenced was blood. These receptors were taken from a human donor in good health. Each CDR3 is given with its conserved first and last residue. D genes are given only for firm matches. Clone size is given for some rows only: seen once, a few or many times, or a class if the clone is expanded.

>.|few|TRBJ1-6|TRBV25-1
CASSVPAVDNSPLHF
TGTGCCAGCAGTGTTCCGGCGGTTGATAATTCACCCCTCCACTTT
>.|.|TRBJ1-2|TRBV15
CATSRLDSNYGYTF
TGTGCCACCAGCAGGCTGGACAGCAACTATGGCTACACCTTC
>.|few|TRBJ2-4|TRBV11-3
CASSFGVQINIQYF
TGTGCCAGCAGCTTTGGGGTACAGATTAACATTCAGTACTTC
>TRBD1|.|TRBJ2-7|TRBV3-1
CASSRTDRAGEQYF
TGTGCCAGCAGCCGAACGGACAGGGCGGGCGAGCAGTACTTC
>TRBD1|few|TRBJ1-6|TRBV6-4
CASRQGTDNSPLHF
TGTGCCAGCAGACAGGGGACGGATAATTCACCCCTCCACTTT
>.|few|TRBJ2-1|TRBV6-5
CASSPSTGGAYNEQFF
TGTGCCAGCAGTCCGTCGACAGGAGGGGCCTACAATGAGCAGTTCTTC
>TRBD2|.|TRBJ2-5|TRBV7-2
CASSLALAGTQETQYF
TGTGCCAGCAGCTTAGCACTAGCGGGGACCCAAGAGACCCAGTACTTC
>.|many|TRBJ2-1|TRBV7-9
CASSFLGNEQFF
TGTGCCAGCAGCTTCTTAGGCAATGAGCAGTTCTTC
>.|.|TRBJ2-3|TRBV10-2
CASSRGDATDTQYF
TGCGCCAGCAGCAGGGGCGACGCCACAGATACGCAGTATTTT
>TRBD2|.|TRBJ2-7|TRBV20-1
CSARVLGLAGYIVEYF
TGCAGTGCTAGAGTCCTGGGACTAGCGGGGTATATTGTCGAGTACTTC
>.|.|TRBJ1-1|TRBV6-2/TRBV6-3
CASSFEAVEAFF
TGTGCCAGCAGTTTTGAGGCGGTTGAAGCTTTCTTT
>.|many|TRBJ2-3|TRBV6-2/TRBV6-3
CASSGGDTDTQYF
TGTGCCAGCAGTGGCGGGGACACAGATACGCAGTATTTT
>TRBD1|.|TRBJ2-1|TRBV4-1
CASSQEKRRTGGLSYNEQFF
TGCGCCAGCAGCCAAGAAAAGAGAAGGACAGGGGGCTTATCCTACAATGAGCAGTTCTTC
>TRBD1|few|TRBJ2-7|TRBV4-1
CASSLRGQAPLYEQYF
TGCGCCAGCAGCCTCCGCGGACAGGCCCCCCTGTACGAGCAGTACTTC
>TRBD2|once|TRBJ2-7|TRBV20-1
CSAKRGLDLYEQYF
TGCAGTGCTAAGCGGGGACTCGACCTCTACGAGCAGTACTTC
>TRBD2|.|TRBJ2-3|TRBV4-1
CASSQDRVAGDTDTQYF
TGCGCCAGCAGCCAAGATCGGGTAGCGGGGGACACAGATACGCAGTATTTT
>.|.|TRBJ2-5|TRBV29-1
CSVIYGEGEETQYF
TGCAGCGTGATATACGGGGAGGGGGAAGAGACCCAGTACTTC
>TRBD2|.|TRBJ2-7|TRBV4-3
CASSWGLAGGPLSYEQYF
TGCGCCAGCAGCTGGGGACTAGCGGGGGGACCACTTTCCTACGAGCAGTACTTC
>TRBD2|.|TRBJ2-3|TRBV20-1
CSARPSGLAGADTQYF
TGCAGTGCTAGACCATCGGGACTAGCGGGGGCAGATACGCAGTATTTT
>.|.|TRBJ2-1|TRBV6-5
CASSPLDRDYSEQFF
TGTGCCAGCAGTCCCTTGGACAGGGACTACAGTGAGCAGTTCTTC
>.|few|TRBJ2-5|TRBV7-2
CASARGQQETQYF
TGTGCCAGCGCCCGTGGCCAGCAAGAGACCCAGTACTTC
>.|.|TRBJ1-4|TRBV3-1
CASSQWEKLFF
TGTGCCAGCAGCCAATGGGAAAAACTGTTTTTT
>.|.|TRBJ1-1|TRBV6-6
CASSRTLGNPEAFF
TGTGCCAGCAGCCGAACTTTGGGGAATCCTGAAGCTTTCTTT
>TRBD2|.|TRBJ2-3|TRBV12-3/TRBV12-4
CASRGTSGVRKLRTDTQYF
TGTGCCAGCAGGGGGACTAGCGGGGTGAGGAAACTCCGCACAGATACGCAGTATTTT
>TRBD1|.|TRBJ2-1|TRBV7-2
CASSLVGTDTTYEQFF
TGTGCCAGCAGCTTAGTCGGGACAGATACCACCTACGAGCAGTTCTTC
>.|few|TRBJ1-4|TRBV9
CASSGSGGEKLFF
TGTGCCAGCAGCGGTAGTGGCGGTGAAAAACTGTTTTTT
>TRBD2|few|TRBJ2-1|TRBV10-3
CAISVALAGEDEQFF
TGTGCCATCAGTGTAGCCCTAGCGGGGGAGGATGAGCAGTTCTTC
>.|.|TRBJ2-7|TRBV7-2
CASSLVGRGADSYEQYF
TGTGCCAGCAGCTTAGTAGGGCGCGGGGCTGACTCCTACGAGCAGTACTTC
>TRBD2|.|TRBJ2-3|TRBV7-3
CASSLKISGGLPDTQYF
TGTGCCAGCAGCTTAAAAATCAGCGGGGGACTCCCGGATACGCAGTATTTT
>TRBD1|.|TRBJ2-1|TRBV20-1
CSAVGTGLNEQFF
TGCAGTGCAGTGGGGACAGGGCTCAATGAGCAGTTCTTC
>.|.|TRBJ1-5|TRBV6-5
CASSQYRQGSQPQHF
TGTGCCAGCAGCCAGTACCGGCAGGGAAGTCAGCCCCAGCATTTT
>.|.|TRBJ1-1|TRBV14
CASSRTERAEAFF
TGTGCCAGCAGTCGGACGGAGCGCGCTGAAGCTTTCTTT
>.|.|TRBJ2-5|TRBV10-3
CATSETRWETAETQYF
TGTGCCACCAGTGAGACCCGGTGGGAGACGGCGGAGACCCAGTACTTC
>.|.|TRBJ1-6|TRBV3-1
CASSQGARGGPPLHF
TGTGCCAGCAGCCAAGGGGCCAGGGGAGGTCCACCCCTCCACTTT
>.|.|TRBJ2-3|TRBV7-2
CASSGPSQPDTQYF
TGTGCCAGCAGCGGACCTTCTCAGCCCGATACGCAGTATTTT
>TRBD2|.|TRBJ2-3|TRBV29-1
CSVEIFREADTQYF
TGCAGCGTTGAAATTTTCCGGGAGGCAGATACGCAGTATTTT
>TRBD1|few|TRBJ1-2|TRBV5-1
CASSLDLDRSYYGYTF
TGCGCCAGCAGCTTGGATCTGGACAGGTCCTACTATGGCTACACCTTC
>.|.|TRBJ2-3|TRBV9
CASSYRAYSTDTQYF
TGTGCCAGCAGCTACAGGGCGTATAGCACAGATACGCAGTATTTT
>.|.|TRBJ2-3|TRBV4-2
CASSHGGRDTQYF
TGTGCCAGCAGCCACGGGGGCAGGGATACGCAGTATTTT
>TRBD1|.|TRBJ1-6|TRBV7-3
CASSLGTEINSPLHF
TGTGCCAGCAGCTTAGGGACAGAGATTAATTCACCCCTCCACTTT
>.|.|TRBJ2-4|TRBV7-2
CASSPAFAKNIQYF
TGTGCCAGCAGCCCTGCTTTCGCCAAAAACATTCAGTACTTC
>.|.|TRBJ2-3|TRBV19
CASTNQGGSDTQYF
TGTGCCAGTACTAACCAGGGGGGGTCAGATACGCAGTATTTT
>.|.|TRBJ1-2|TRBV6-6
CASSVGAYRGYTF
TGTGCCAGCAGTGTAGGGGCATACAGGGGCTACACCTTC
>.|.|TRBJ2-5|TRBV6-5
CASREIQLGEQYF
TGTGCCAGCAGGGAGATCCAACTGGGGGAGCAGTACTTC
>.|.|TRBJ2-7|TRBV27
CASSLKGPSPPYEQYF
TGTGCCAGCAGTTTAAAAGGGCCAAGTCCTCCCTACGAGCAGTACTTC
>.|few|TRBJ2-3|TRBV6-2/TRBV6-3
CASSVRTTTDTQYF
TGTGCCAGCAGTGTCCGGACTACGACAGATACGCAGTATTTT
>TRBD2|.|TRBJ2-3|TRBV7-7
CASSLKAGPTTDTQYF
TGTGCCAGCAGCTTAAAAGCGGGGCCGACCACAGATACGCAGTATTTT
>.|few|TRBJ2-5|TRBV7-2
CASSLDPGDQTQYF
TGTGCCAGCAGCTTAGACCCCGGGGACCAGACCCAGTACTTC
>.|few|TRBJ2-3|TRBV7-2
CASSDQGLSSTDTQYF
TGTGCCAGCAGCGACCAAGGACTATCTAGCACAGATACGCAGTATTTT
>.|.|TRBJ2-1|TRBV7-2
CASSLGYRAPRLNEQFF
TGTGCCAGCAGCTTAGGGTACCGGGCCCCAAGGTTGAATGAGCAGTTCTTC
>.|.|TRBJ2-1|TRBV19
CASSMDLEYNEQFF
TGTGCCAGTAGTATGGATCTCGAATACAATGAGCAGTTCTTC
>TRBD2|.|TRBJ2-7|TRBV29-1
CSVQRGDVASEQYF
TGCAGCGTTCAGCGGGGGGACGTCGCCAGCGAGCAGTACTTC
>TRBD2|.|TRBJ2-5|TRBV7-9
CASSSGTSGGQETQYF
TGTGCCAGCAGCTCTGGGACTAGCGGGGGCCAAGAGACCCAGTACTTC